This TCR beta chain derives from a study of naive and memory T cell subsets. In this sample, this clonotype turned up a few times. Its antigen is not identified. Both TRBC1 and TRBC2 were covered by a beta constant-region primer of two equimolar oligonucleotides. Nested alpha and beta constant-region primers with the SP2 primer drove four PCR rounds on ligated cDNA. TCRdb used MiXCR to reprocess the UMI-ligation and nested PCR reads, holding one entry per CDR3 protein. This table has 95,000 to 150,000 distinct CDR3 sequences, around 35% appearing once. Whole-study findings and limits: From naive to CM, EM and EMRA, diversity decreased and Gini increased.

V was clipped by 4 bases and J by 2 bases, with 19 bases between them. Germline lookup yields CDR1 MNHEY and CDR2 SMNVEV (reference sequence). CDR3 length: 17 residues. This receptor was identified in a human donor in good health. The chain has TRBV27 and TRBJ2-3; tentative D call: TRBD1 (5 bases). The sequenced sample consisted of central memory CD4+ T cells from blood. The CDR3 DNA reads as TGTGCCAGCAGTTCGACGACCCCTCAGGGATACACAGATACGCAGTATTTT. Amino acids: CASSSTTPQGYTDTQYF.